The 19 T cell receptor beta chains given below trace back to one sample, sequenced in a study of blood T cell repertoires in COVID-19. Assay: immunoSEQ multiplex PCR; the TCRdb copy retains only in-frame clones and omits some. Here the sample spans some 100,000 clones, roughly 70% being singletons. Sequencing used peripheral blood. The receptors stem from a man aged 65 to 79 with COVID-19, enrolled during active disease.

About this clone itself: The DNA is left out, because the CDR3 cannot be placed on it with certainty; the CDR3 is given as TCRdb lists it. The chain uses TRBV28 and TRBJ1-6. The CDR3 extends over 14 residues, inclusive of both ends. Germline V gives CDR1 MDHEN, CDR2 SYDVKM. The CDR3 here is CASSSSTGNSPLHF.

This clone was found many times. The V and J genes are TRBV19 and TRBJ1-1; 8 bases align to TRBD1. CDR1 is LNHDA, CDR2 SQIVND, per germline (reference sequence). The CDR3 spans 16 residues. Losses at the gene ends were 3 bases for V and 0 bases for J; bases not matched to a gene: 6. The CDR3 loop is CASSIAAGGLNTEAFF. Written as DNA, the CDR3 is TGTGCCAGTAGTATTGCAGCAGGGGGCTTGAACACTGAAGCTTTCTTT.

This chain joins TRBV30 and TRBJ1-4; 8 bases are a match to TRBD1. Germline CDR1 is GTSNPN and CDR2 is SVGIG (reference sequence). The CDR3 length is 15 residues. V dropped 0 bases and J dropped 8; count of bases not matched to a gene: 8. The CDR3 nucleotides are TGTGCCTGGAGTGTTGGGACAGGTCAAGGCGAAAAACTGTTTTTT. This gives the protein CAWSVGTGQGEKLFF.

Only a few counts were recorded for this clone. The gene calls are TRBV7-2 and TRBJ1-2; unclear D gene. This CDR3 comprises 14 residues. V shed 1 base and J shed 8 bases, with 14 bases lying between them. CDR1 and CDR2 from the germline V gene are SGHTA and FQGNSA. CDR3 in amino acids: CASSLVTDPGGYTF. The CDR3 coding sequence is TGTGCCAGCAGCTTAGTTACGGACCCGGGGGGCTACACCTTC.

CDR3 sequence: CASSPAGWNTEAFF. CDR3 DNA sequence: TGTGCCAGCTCACCCGCGGGGTGGAACACTGAAGCTTTCTTT. The chain carries TRBV18 and TRBJ1-1; D gene ambiguous. The CDR3 runs to 14 residues. V lost 3 bases to trimming and J lost 1 base, with 9 bases between them. CDR1 is KGHSH and CDR2 is LQKENI in the germline V gene.

CDR3 residues: CSAASGQGYTF. The DNA for the CDR3 is TGCAGTGCTGCCTCGGGTCAGGGCTACACCTTC. The rearrangement links TRBV20-1 to TRBJ1-2; D remains unclear. V was cut by 5 bases and J by 8 bases, with 12 bases left in between. CDR1 DFQATT and CDR2 SNEGSKA come from the germline V gene (reference sequence). The CDR3 sequence is 11 residues long.

This clone has only a few counts. The rearrangement links TRBV10-2 to TRBJ1-6, with D unresolved. The germline V and J ends were trimmed by 4 bases and 10 bases, with 11 bases remaining between them. The CDR3 covers 13 residues. The germline gives CDR1 WSHSY, CDR2 SAAADI. CDR3 region: CASSALGISPLHF. The DNA for the CDR3 is TGCGCCAGCAGTGCCCTCGGGATATCACCCCTCCACTTT.

The J gene is TRBJ2-5, the V gene TRBV28; D unresolved. Trimming left V 3 bases short and J 6 bases short, with 14 bases between. This CDR3 region has 14 residues. Per germline, CDR1 MDHEN and CDR2 SYDVKM. As DNA, the CDR3 is TGTGCCAGCAGTTTTTCGGTTACGAAACAGACCCAGTACTTC. Protein sequence: CASSFSVTKQTQYF.

This clone has only a few counts. V gene TRBV27 combines with J gene TRBJ2-7, with D maybe TRBD2 (6 bases). This CDR3 spans 14 amino acids. Per germline, CDR1 MNHEY and CDR2 SMNVEV (reference sequence). Deletions cut 3 bases from V and 0 bases from J, with 9 bases between. CDR3 coding DNA: TGTGCCAGCAGTTTTCTCGGGGGCTCCTACGAGCAGTACTTC. Protein: CASSFLGGSYEQYF.

The CDR3 sequence is CASSSRDRDSPLHF. The CDR3 DNA reads TGTGCCAGCAGTTCGAGGGACAGGGATTCACCCCTCCACTTT. The V and J genes are TRBV27 and TRBJ1-6; 9 nucleotides line up with TRBD1. There are 14 residues in the CDR3. V shed 4 bases and J 8 bases; nucleotides not matched to a gene: 3. Germline V gene data show CDR1 as MNHEY and CDR2 as SMNVEV (reference sequence).

The J gene is TRBJ2-1, the V gene TRBV7-3, with TRBD2 matching 16 bases. The CDR3 sequence is 20 residues long. The trim removed 5 bases at V and 1 base at J, leaving 11 bases unmatched. The germline V gene encodes CDR1 SGHTA and CDR2 FQGTGA. In nucleotides, the CDR3 is TGTGCCAGCAGCGAGCGACCGGGACTAGCGGGAGGGCCTTCCTACAATGAGCAGTTCTTC. It specifies CASSERPGLAGGPSYNEQFF.

The chain is built from TRBV24-1 and TRBJ1-2; no definite D call. Germline CDR1 is KGHDR and CDR2 is SFDVKD. The CDR3 totals 14 residues. V lost 4 bases and J 7 bases, leaving 15 bases between the germline ends. CDR3: CATSEMGQVGGYTF. For the CDR3, the DNA is TGTGCCACCAGTGAGATGGGCCAGGTTGGTGGCTACACCTTC.

The table lists this clone with a few counts. The genes are TRBV7-9 and TRBJ2-2, with D tentatively TRBD1 (5 bases). The CDR3 has 15 residues. With 1 base removed from V and 5 bases from J, the gap between germline ends came to 11 bases. Germline loops: CDR1 SEHNR, CDR2 FQNEAQ (reference sequence). The CDR3: CASSLVGRVTGELFF. CDR3 DNA: TGTGCCAGCAGCTTAGTGGGCAGGGTAACCGGGGAGCTGTTTTTT.

This clone has just a few counts. The chain has TRBV11-2 and TRBJ1-2; 9 nucleotides align to TRBD1. CDR1 is SGHAT, CDR2 FQNNGV, per germline. The length of the CDR3 is 13 residues. V was clipped by 2 bases and J by 10 bases; unmatched bases: 5. Written as DNA, the CDR3 is TGTGCCAGCAGCTTAACCGGGACAGGGTTCTACACCTTC. As protein: CASSLTGTGFYTF.

This clone is a singleton in its sample. The V gene is TRBV29-1, the J gene TRBJ2-1; 12 bases are shared with TRBD1. There are 14 residues in the CDR3. Germline CDR1 is SQVTM and CDR2 is ANQGSEA. V was clipped by 7 bases and J by 7 bases; unmatched bases: 8. The CDR3 DNA reads as TGCAGCGGCCCCGCGGGACAGGGGGCTAATGAGCAGTTCTTC. The encoded protein is CSGPAGQGANEQFF.

CDR3: CATSDGTGTSYNEQFF. In DNA form, the CDR3 reads TGTGCCACCAGTGACGGGACAGGGACCTCCTACAATGAGCAGTTCTTC. The V call is TRBV24-1, the J call TRBJ2-1; 9 bases match TRBD1. The CDR3 contains 16 residues. Germline lookup yields CDR1 KGHDR and CDR2 SFDVKD. J was trimmed by 0 bases and V by 4 bases; bases with no gene match: 3.

The rearrangement links TRBV5-1 to TRBJ1-2, with D unresolved. CDR3 size: 14 residues. The germline V gene encodes CDR1 SGHRS and CDR2 YFSETQ. V lost 0 bases and J lost 4, with 10 bases in between. CDR3: CASSLAYGSYGYTF. The CDR3 nucleotides read TGCGCCAGCAGCTTGGCCTACGGTAGCTATGGCTACACCTTC.

This clone was counted a few times. The genes are TRBV6-2 or TRBV6-3 and TRBJ1-6; a weak D match, TRBD1 (6 bases). Germline CDR1 and CDR2: MNHEY and SVGEGT. This CDR3 has 16 residues. The V end was cut by 4 bases, the J end by 6 bases, with 16 bases between. Here the CDR3 DNA reads TGTGCCAGCAGTTCGGACAGTGGGGTCGGTAATTCACCCCTCCACTTT. This translates into CASSSDSGVGNSPLHF.

V is TRBV7-9 and J is TRBJ2-3, with D maybe TRBD2 (5 bases). There are 17 residues in the CDR3. CDR1 and CDR2 from the germline V gene are SEHNR and FQNEAQ (reference sequence). Trimming stripped 7 bases from V and 0 bases from J, with 20 bases between. The CDR3 is CASTTGWGSDSTDTQYF. Written as DNA, the CDR3 is TGTGCCAGCACCACTGGGTGGGGTAGCGATAGCACAGATACGCAGTATTTT.